Listed here is a single TCR beta chain. Its antigen has not been determined. Base-call qualities are not available, and no considerably larger clone is one nucleotide away. The sample originates from a study (dated by TCRdb to between 2020 and 2023). PBMCs were isolated from peripheral blood, and genomic DNA from unsorted PBMCs was used for TCR beta sequencing. Clipping removes 0 bases from V and 5 bases from J, with 4 as the unmatched junction base count. The CDR3 holds 14 amino acids from the cysteine to the phenylalanine. The sequence is cut down to CDR3 DNA, 42 bases in frame from base 1. The germline V gene encodes CDR1 LGHDT and CDR2 YNNKEL (reference sequence). Overall study outcomes, separate from this receptor: According to the authors, more investigation is needed, including longitudinal sampling and evaluation of a control group.

Survey-level sequencing on the immunoSEQ platform was used to profile the TCR beta chain repertoires. Processing in the source paper ran as follows. Repertoire diversity was quantified by the inverse Simpson index, and CDR3 amino acid length spectratypes and V-J pairing frequencies were compared. To annotate clonotypes specific to SARS-CoV-2, CMV, influenza A and EBV, TCR beta CDR3 sequences were compared against VDJdb. Imported from immuneACCESS, the table was reduced by TCRdb to in-frame sequences with V and J called. These copies leave out some clones; in studies compared against another copy, an unresolved V gene accounts for under half, and the cause of the remainder is not known. V and J calls and clone size are as listed in that table; D and trimming were resolved from the DNA. The sample contains roughly 68,000 clones, around 95% of them found a single time. The ten most abundant clones make up 4% to 4.5% of the sample.

The chain was built from TRBV3-1 (or the pseudogene TRBV3-2) and TRBJ2-7, with TRBD2 identical over 7 junction bases. The clonotype was recovered from a man aged 35 to 55 with rheumatoid arthritis. Sequenced input: PBMCs. DNA sequence: TGTGCCAGCAGCCAAGACCGGGGAGGGAACGAGCAGTACTTC. Its protein is CASSQDRGGNEQYF.